This TCR beta chain was identified in a study of blood T cell repertoires in COVID-19 (dated by TCRdb to about 2020). At the level of the whole study: Samples covering the acute and convalescent phases of COVID-19 were provided by collaborators in the United States, Italy and Spain. The material from the prospective study consisted of cDNA or gDNA derived from T cells, B-cell-depleted T cells, or PBMCs. Subjects who had been exposed to COVID-19, were actively infected with it, or had recovered from it provided the deeply sampled blood TCRbeta repertoires that made up the dataset. The repertoires were released in a freely available public database intended as a resource for research on the immune response to SARS-CoV-2. Samples were obtained from the ongoing ImmuneRACE study (first 160 participants) and from 1,254 subjects provided by 6 global collaborators. The sample metadata nearly always contained a de-identified subject ID, COVID-19 status, age in years and sex. HLA class I and class II types, where available, came from metadata supplied by the sample provider rather than from assay-based typing. General findings and caveats noted by the study authors: The amount of clinical and demographic metadata varied by source and participant and was provided uncurated.

The immunoSEQ Assay, a bias-controlled multiplex PCR, was used to amplify TCRbeta CDR3 regions from genomic DNA. The authors' pipeline ran thus. The number of nucleated cells in each sample was estimated by amplification of reference gene primers within the assay. Sequence reads were collapsed and filtered to measure the absolute abundance of every unique TCRbeta CDR3 rearrangement. For each sample, productive Simpson clonality was calculated as the square root of Simpson's diversity index across productive rearrangements. Entries here come from immuneACCESS through TCRdb and include only in-frame sequences with V and J called. Some clones fail to appear in such tables; in the studies checked, an unresolved V gene covers under half of the shortfall, and the cause of the remainder is unknown. V and J calls and clone size follow that table, whereas D and trimming were derived from the DNA. Recorded for this sample are fewer than 85,000 clones; approximately 90% of them occurred a single time. The ten largest clones take up approximately 4.5% of the sample.

A remark on this clone: Which antigen it targets is not known. One base away there is no much larger clone; base qualities are not given.

Whole blood was collected in K2EDTA tubes by collaborating institutions according to the institutions' own protocols. For TCRbeta analysis, collaborators shipped samples in one of three forms: frozen whole blood, isolated PBMCs, or DNA extracted from either of those sample types. The CDR3 holds 18 amino acids from the cysteine to the phenylalanine. CDR3 DNA is the only sequence kept; it has 54 bases, read in frame from the first base. The germline V and J ends show losses of 6 bases and 1 base respectively, and no gene match explains 15 bases of the junction. From the germline V gene, CDR1 is MNHEY and CDR2 is SVGEGT.

The receptor comes from a man aged 45-60 years with active COVID-19. The chain uses TRBV6-2 or TRBV6-3 and TRBJ2-5, and 9 junction bases match TRBD2. The sequencing input was peripheral blood. The nucleotide sequence is given as TGTGCCAGCAGCCCTCGCGGTAGCGGGAGCGGGTTCCAAGAGACCCAGTACTTC. This codes for CASSPRGSGSGFQETQYF.